This T cell receptor (beta chain) emerged from a study of blood T cell repertoires in COVID-19. There are 15 residues in the CDR3. The germline V gene encodes CDR1 LNHDA and CDR2 SQIVND (reference sequence). V lost 3 bases, J lost 10 bases, and 16 bases lay in between. Recovered status in Cohort 3 required two negative PCRs, clearance, or symptom resolution. The method was immunoSEQ multiplex PCR; TCRdb's version includes in-frame clones alone and lacks a portion of them. Here the sample spans 250,000 to 300,000 clones, under 90% being singletons. Sequencing used PBMCs or T cells enriched from blood (not recorded which). The rearrangement joins TRBV19 to TRBJ1-6; D is possibly TRBD1 (5 bases). This receptor was taken from an older woman who had recovered from COVID-19. The CDR3 here is CASSMVGRVSSPLHF. CDR3 nucleotide sequence: TGTGCCAGTAGTATGGTCGGCAGGGTCAGCTCACCCCTCCACTTT.